This TCR beta chain came from a study of shared T cell receptors in the human thymus. Assay used: immunoSEQ multiplex PCR; TCRdb lists only in-frame clones, some missing. The sample lists approximately 760,000 clones, approximately 85% seen once, with 0.008% to 0.011% in the top ten. This clone has just a few counts. Germline V gene sequence: CDR1 ENHRY, CDR2 SYGVKD. The CDR3 contains 16 residues. Trimming cost V 3 bases and J 1 base; bases outside gene matches: 7. These data also formed part of another study, on human thymus T cells. That source notes: Healthy Finnish infants undergoing corrective surgery for congenital heart defects were the donors. Resections obtained during corrective heart surgery supplied the thymus tissue. Related research described thymic repertoires that were highly overlapping among unrelated individuals.

The clonotype originates from a girl under three years old with a congenital heart defect. Sequenced material: thymocytes. The chain links TRBV10-3 to TRBJ2-3; 7 positions match TRBD2. Here the CDR3 reads CAISEAGGGGTDTQYF. Here the CDR3 DNA reads TGTGCCATCAGTGAAGCCGGGGGAGGGGGCACAGATACGCAGTATTTT.